The next 20 T cell receptor beta chains were all read from a single sample in a study of T cells in Graves' hyperthyroidism and ophthalmopathy. Amplified regions were TCR beta CDR3 sequences from RNA transcripts. The study used the HTBI primer set for a first-round RT-PCR of the TCR CDR3. One entry per CDR3 protein, called by TCRdb with MiXCR from the multiplex PCR reads. Of about 510,000 distinct CDR3 sequences listed, approximately 48% were seen once; the top ten hold around two fifths. The specimen sequenced was peripheral blood or thyroid tissue (not recorded which). These receptors originate from an adult woman with Graves' disease, either hyperthyroidism or ophthalmopathy (not recorded which).

The rearrangement joins TRBV24-1 to TRBJ1-2; possible D gene TRBD1, 6 bases. Germline V gene lookup returns CDR1 KGHDR and CDR2 SFDVKD. Trimming took off 1 base at V and 5 bases at J, with 10 bases between the two ends. This CDR3 has 14 residues. CDR3 sequence (DNA): TGTGCCACCAGTGATTTTACAGGGACATATGGCTACACCTTC. This encodes CATSDFTGTYGYTF.

The chain recombines TRBV6-1 with TRBJ2-5, with D possibly called TRBD1 or TRBD2 (5 bases each). Germline CDR1 and CDR2: MNHNS and SASEGT. The CDR3 is 13 residues long. Trimming stripped 5 bases from V and 6 bases from J, with 13 bases between. The CDR3 spells CASSSDGTQTQYF. CDR3 nucleotides: TGTGCCAGCAGTTCCGACGGGACCCAGACCCAGTACTTC.

Of note for this clonotype: The conserved phenylalanine or tryptophan normally closing the CDR3 is absent here, so this likely arose from a read error. The limits of the CDR3 on the DNA are not certain, so only TCRdb's listed CDR3 is given. The CDR3 sequence is CATSRDLA. V is TRBV15 and J is TRBJ1-3. The CDR3 totals 8 residues, both ends included. Germline V gene sequence: CDR1 LNHNV, CDR2 YYDKDF (reference sequence).

The rearrangement uses TRBV9 and TRBJ1-1; D gene ambiguous. Germline V lookup: CDR1 SGDLS, CDR2 YYNGEE. The CDR3 is 12 amino acids. V lost 5 bases and J lost 10, with 15 bases in between. For the CDR3, the DNA is TGTGCCAGCAGAAGAGGGATCGTGGGAGCTTTCTTT. It codes for CASRRGIVGAFF.

This chain links TRBV14 with TRBJ2-5, with 10 bases fitting TRBD2. Losses at the gene ends were 6 bases for V and 1 base for J; bases not matched to a gene: 11. There are 17 residues in the CDR3. Per germline, CDR1 SGHDN and CDR2 FVKESK. The chain's CDR3 is CASSRLAGTIFQETQYF. In DNA, the CDR3 is TGTGCCAGCAGTCGACTAGCGGGCACAATCTTCCAAGAGACCCAGTACTTC.

The chain joins TRBV6-1 to TRBJ2-5; the match to TRBD2 covers 10 bases. Germline trimming cut 5 bases from V and 6 bases from J; bases unmatched to any gene: 12. CDR1 is MNHNS and CDR2 is SASEGT in the germline V gene. The CDR3 totals 16 residues. CDR3 sequence (DNA): TGTGCCAGCAGTCTAGCGGGAGACAGAGGTATGAAGACCCAGTACTTC. Protein product: CASSLAGDRGMKTQYF.

This clonotype occurred many times. The chain carries TRBV3-1 and TRBJ1-6; 9 bases match TRBD1. Germline V lookup: CDR1 LGHDT, CDR2 YNNKEL (reference sequence). The CDR3 runs 15 residues. J lost 10 bases, V lost 4 bases, and 8 bases had no gene match. The CDR3 DNA sequence: TGTGCCAGCAGCCGACTGGACAGGGGCGGGTCACCCCTCCACTTT. Translating gives CASSRLDRGGSPLHF.

V and J are TRBV11-2 and TRBJ2-5; D is undetermined. Trimming took 3 bases from V and 6 from J, leaving 11 bases between them. The CDR3 is made up of 13 amino acids. CDR1 is SGHAT, CDR2 FQNNGV, per germline. CDR3 residues: CASSFELRQTQYF. The CDR3 nucleotides read TGTGCCAGCAGCTTTGAGTTACGACAGACCCAGTACTTC.

The gene calls are TRBV7-9 and TRBJ2-7; D not resolved. CDR3 length: 11 amino acids. Trimming stripped 7 bases from V and 0 bases from J, with 4 bases between. CDR1 and CDR2 (germline): SEHNR, FQNEAQ (reference sequence). The CDR3 loop reads CASTHSYEQYF. CDR3 DNA: TGTGCCAGCACACACTCCTACGAGCAGTACTTC.

For this clonotype: This clone may be a read error of a much larger clone one base away. The chain links TRBV4-3 to TRBJ1-2, with TRBD1 matching 8 bases. There are 16 residues in the CDR3. Germline CDR1 LGHNA, CDR2 YSLEER. In DNA form, the CDR3 reads TGCGCCAGCTGCCAGCTATACAAGACAGGGGAATATGGCTACACCTTC. As protein: CASCQLYKTGEYGYTF.

This clonotype was detected a few times. The V gene is TRBV7-9, the J gene TRBJ1-1; D possibly corresponds to TRBD1 (6 bases). This CDR3 spans 15 amino acids. V lost 1 base and J lost 3, with 12 bases in between. Germline V gene data show CDR1 as SEHNR and CDR2 as FQNEAQ (reference sequence). CDR3 sequence (DNA): TGTGCCAGCAGCTTAGGAGGGGGGGCGGACACTGAAGCTTTCTTT. Its translation: CASSLGGGADTEAFF.

Notes on this clonotype: The missing conserved phenylalanine or tryptophan at the end of this CDR3 makes a read error likely. It is unclear where the CDR3 begins or ends on the DNA, so no DNA is shown, and the CDR3 is as TCRdb lists it. The V call is TRBV9, the J call TRBJ2-6. The CDR3 sequence runs 8 residues, both termini included. CDR1 SGDLS and CDR2 YYNGEE come from the germline V gene. The CDR3 loop reads CASSRLTS.

This clonotype was picked up one time. The V and J genes are TRBV11-2 and TRBJ2-7, with D hard to call. Germline V gene data show CDR1 as SGHAT and CDR2 as FQNNGV. Trimming removed 0 bases from V and 5 bases from J, with 11 bases in between. This CDR3 has 14 amino acids. The chain's CDR3 is CASSLDFRAHEQYF. DNA of the CDR3: TGTGCCAGCAGCTTAGATTTCAGAGCCCACGAGCAGTACTTC.

This chain joins TRBV7-8 and TRBJ1-3; D perhaps matches TRBD1 (5 bases). Trimming took 5 bases from V and 5 from J, leaving 16 bases between them. Germline V gene data show CDR1 as SGHVS and CDR2 as FQNEAQ. The CDR3 is 15 amino acids. CDR3 nucleotides: TGTGCCAGCAGCCGTTCGGGGGGTAATCGAAACACCATATATTTT. Protein product: CASSRSGGNRNTIYF.

The gene calls are TRBV16 and TRBJ1-1, with D tentatively TRBD1 (5 bases). CDR3 length equals 14 residues. Germline lookup yields CDR1 KGHSY and CDR2 FQNENV. With 3 bases removed from V and 2 bases from J, the gap between germline ends came to 10 bases. The DNA for the CDR3 is TGTGCCAGCAGCCAGGCAGGGTTCAACACTGAAGCTTTCTTT. Translation: CASSQAGFNTEAFF.

CDR3 bases: TGCAGCGATCGACAGGGCAGGGGGAACACCGGGGAGCTGTTTTTT. This translates into CSDRQGRGNTGELFF. The chain recombines TRBV29-1 with TRBJ2-2; 7 nucleotides agree with TRBD1. The CDR3 loop spans 15 amino acids. The V gene end was trimmed by 7 bases and the J gene end by 1 base; junction bases not matched to a gene: 9. CDR1 and CDR2 from the germline V gene are SQVTM and ANQGSEA.

This chain links TRBV9 with TRBJ2-5, with 9 bases aligning to TRBD1. V shed 6 bases and J 2 bases; nucleotides not matched to a gene: 8. Germline V CDR1 and CDR2: SGDLS, YYNGEE. The CDR3 is 15 residues long. This CDR3 is CASTKGQGRQETQYF. In DNA form, the CDR3 reads TGTGCCAGCACCAAGGGACAGGGAAGGCAAGAGACCCAGTACTTC.

The chain recombines TRBV24-1 with TRBJ2-7; D is ambiguous. V was cut by 3 bases and J by 6 bases, with 14 bases left in between. The CDR3 is 14 residues long. CDR1 is KGHDR, CDR2 SFDVKD, per germline. CDR3 nucleotides: TGTGCCACCAGTGATCCCGGTGGAGCCTGCGAGCAGTACTTC. Translation gives CATSDPGGACEQYF.

This chain connects TRBV7-2 to TRBJ2-7, with 11 positions matching TRBD2. V shed 5 bases and J 3 bases; nucleotides not matched to a gene: 9. The CDR3 is made up of 16 amino acids. Germline lookup yields CDR1 SGHTA and CDR2 FQGNSA. Here the CDR3 reads CASSRTSGSRSYEQYF. In nucleotides, the CDR3 is TGTGCCAGCAGCCGAACTAGCGGGAGTCGGAGCTACGAGCAGTACTTC. The full variable domain, completed using reference TRBV7-2 and TRBJ2-7, is GAGVSQSPSNKVTEKGKDVELRCDPISGHTALYWYRQSLGQGLEFLIYFQGNSAPDKSGLPSDRFSAERTGGSVSTLTIQRTQQEDSAVYLCASSRTSGSRSYEQYFGPGTRLTVT.

This clonotype was detected ten times or more. The chain links TRBV7-9 to TRBJ2-7; D is possibly TRBD2 (6 bases). The V end lost 5 bases, the J end lost 2 bases, and 16 bases lay between the germline ends. CDR1 and CDR2 from the germline V gene are SEHNR and FQNEAQ (reference sequence). CDR3 length: 15 amino acids. This chain's CDR3 is CASSSWSSGAYEQYF. The CDR3 DNA follows: TGTGCCAGCAGCAGCTGGTCCTCGGGGGCCTACGAGCAGTACTTC.